Each of the 15 T cell receptor beta chains below was sequenced from the same sample in a study of blood T cell repertoires in COVID-19. TCRdb's copy holds only in-frame clones and misses some; the assay was immunoSEQ multiplex PCR. The sample records roughly 92,000 clones, about nine tenths being singletons. Sequencing used peripheral blood. The receptors were gathered from a woman of 80 years or more with acute or convalescent COVID-19.

The J gene is TRBJ2-7, the V gene TRBV3-1 (or the pseudogene TRBV3-2); TRBD1 matches 7 bases. V was pared by 4 bases and J by 2 bases, with 8 bases of the junction left unmatched. Germline V CDR1 and CDR2: LGHDT, YNNKEL (reference sequence). The CDR3 is made up of 15 amino acids. The CDR3 nucleotides are TGTGCCAGCAGCCCATCAGGACAGGCGACCTACGAGCAGTACTTC. Residues: CASSPSGQATYEQYF.

The chain employs TRBV11-3 and TRBJ2-5, with TRBD2 identical over 13 bases. The CDR3 length is 15 residues. Germline CDR1 SGHNT, CDR2 YENEEA. After removal of 6 bases from V and 3 bases from J, the junction contained 4 bases not matched to a gene. CDR3 coding DNA: TGTGCCAGCAGTCGAGGACTAGCGGGAGAAGAGACCCAGTACTTC. It encodes CASSRGLAGEETQYF.

The CDR3, as DNA: TGTGCCAGCTCACTAACTATTCAAGAGACCCAGTACTTC. Its protein is CASSLTIQETQYF. This chain uses TRBV18 with TRBJ2-5; no definite D call. From germline, CDR1 is KGHSH and CDR2 LQKENI. This CDR3 contains 13 residues. V lost 4 bases, J lost 2 bases, and 8 bases lay in between.

The rearrangement links TRBV5-1 to TRBJ2-3, with 9 bases lining up with TRBD1. The J segment lost 6 bases and the V segment lost 0 bases, leaving 5 bases of the junction unmatched. Germline CDR1 SGHRS, CDR2 YFSETQ. The CDR3 has 15 residues. CDR3 sequence reads: CASSLVGTGKDTQYF. Here the CDR3 DNA reads TGCGCCAGCAGCTTGGTAGGGACAGGGAAGGATACGCAGTATTTT. The whole variable domain, filled in from reference TRBV5-1 and TRBJ2-3, reads KAGVTQTPRYLIKTRGQQVTLSCSPISGHRSVSWYQQTPGQGLQFLFEYFSETQRNKGNFPGRFSGRQFSNSRSEMNVSTLELGDSALYLCASSLVGTGKDTQYFGPGTRLTVL.

J is TRBJ2-3 and V is TRBV21-1; the DNA was not used to check the table's D call, TRBD2. TRBV21-1 is assigned pseudogene status. The length of the CDR3 is 12 residues. CDR3 loop: CASRRATDTQYF. CDR3 in DNA: TGTGCCAGCAGGAGAGCCACAGATACGCAGTATTTT.

The chain recombines TRBV4-3 with TRBJ2-3, with 8 bases fitting TRBD1. Per germline, CDR1 LGHNA and CDR2 YSLEER. V shed 3 bases and J 2 bases; nucleotides not matched to a gene: 1. This CDR3 has 14 amino acids. The CDR3 coding sequence is TGCGCCAGCAGCCAGGACAGGGTCACAGATACGCAGTATTTT. It yields the protein CASSQDRVTDTQYF.

The chain combines TRBV5-5 with TRBJ2-7; TRBD2 matches at 10 bases. CDR1 SGHKS and CDR2 YYEKEE come from the germline V gene (reference sequence). J was trimmed by 2 bases and V by 4 bases; bases with no gene match: 9. The CDR3 sequence is 16 residues long. Written as DNA, the CDR3 is TGTGCCAGCAGCCCATCTAGCGGGAGCCTAACCTACGAGCAGTACTTC. Translated, it gives CASSPSSGSLTYEQYF.

The J gene is TRBJ2-1, the V gene TRBV20-1, with D hard to call. The CDR3 runs to 16 residues. Germline V gene data show CDR1 as DFQATT and CDR2 as SNEGSKA (reference sequence). V lost 3 bases and J 0 bases, leaving 15 bases between the germline ends. The CDR3 DNA reads as TGCAGTGCTAGTGGAGACTTGCTGAGCTCCTACAATGAGCAGTTCTTC. The encoded protein is CSASGDLLSSYNEQFF.

This chain links TRBV19 with TRBJ1-1; a weak D match, TRBD1 (5 bases). Per germline, CDR1 LNHDA and CDR2 SQIVND (reference sequence). V was shortened by 3 bases and J by 10 bases, with 18 bases between the two germline ends. This CDR3 is built from 14 residues. The CDR3 here is CASSMGGNTRGAFF. The CDR3 nucleotides read TGTGCCAGTAGTATGGGCGGCAACACAAGGGGAGCTTTCTTT.

As regards this clone: Other DNA sequences from this sample encode an identical CDR3 as well. The V call is TRBV5-4, the J call TRBJ2-2; D gene uncertain. CDR3 length: 13 amino acids. Germline-derived CDR1 and CDR2 are SGHNT and YYREEE (reference sequence). Deletions cut 0 bases from V and 3 bases from J, with 3 bases between. CDR3 residues: CASSLADTGELFF. Written as DNA, the CDR3 is TGTGCCAGCAGCTTGGCGGACACCGGGGAGCTGTTTTTT.

The chain carries TRBV7-9 and TRBJ1-3; D ambiguous. Per germline, CDR1 SEHNR and CDR2 FQNEAQ (reference sequence). The CDR3 totals 15 residues. The V and J ends lost 5 bases and 0 bases respectively, with 11 bases between them. The CDR3 sequence is CASSPEARSGNTIYF. The CDR3 bases are TGTGCCAGCAGCCCCGAAGCGCGCTCTGGAAACACCATATATTTT.

V and J are TRBV19 and TRBJ1-2; 7 bases line up with TRBD1. CDR3 length equals 16 residues. Germline CDR1 and CDR2: LNHDA and SQIVND (reference sequence). The V segment lost 6 bases and the J segment 5 bases; nucleotides outside the gene matches: 15. The CDR3 DNA reads as TGTGCCAGTAGACAGGGGATCCTCCTGCCTACGTATGGCTACACCTTC. As protein: CASRQGILLPTYGYTF.

The genes are TRBV5-6 and TRBJ2-7; 8 nucleotides align to TRBD2. The CDR3 extends over 15 amino acids. The germline CDR1 and CDR2 sequences are SGHDT and YYEEEE. V was clipped by 3 bases and J by 3 bases; unmatched bases: 8. CDR3 protein: CASSSLGLGRYEQYF. In DNA form, the CDR3 reads TGTGCCAGCAGCTCCCTGGGACTAGGGCGCTACGAGCAGTACTTC.

This chain joins TRBV12-3 or TRBV12-4 and TRBJ1-1, with 9 bases identical to TRBD1. The CDR3 consists of 13 residues. V trimming: 5 bases; J trimming: 4 bases; junction bases outside the gene matches: 2. In nucleotides, the CDR3 is TGTGCCAGCAGTGGGACAGGGACCACTGAAGCTTTCTTT. This gives the protein CASSGTGTTEAFF.

The V and J genes are TRBV27 and TRBJ2-3; 9 bases line up with TRBD2. Losses at the gene ends were 5 bases for V and 5 bases for J; bases not matched to a gene: 11. The CDR3 runs 16 residues. CDR1 is MNHEY and CDR2 is SMNVEV in the germline V gene (reference sequence). The CDR3 sequence: CASSQQPETSGDTQYF. The CDR3 DNA is TGTGCCAGCAGTCAGCAACCTGAGACTAGCGGAGATACGCAGTATTTT.